A selection of T cell receptor beta chains follows, all from one sample in a study of blood T cells in healthy people across ages. TCRdb processed the 5' RACE reads anew with MiXCR; each CDR3 protein has one entry. The sample lists about 2 million distinct CDR3 sequences, around 50% occurring once. Sequencing was done on a sample of blood. These receptors all come from a middle-aged woman in good health. CDR3s include the opening cysteine and the closing phenylalanine or tryptophan. A D gene is named only where the DNA matches it firmly. Clone size appears in some rows only: once, few, many, or a class for an expanded clone.

CDR3aa: CASSYSSPTDTQYF
CDR3nt: TGTGCCAGCAGTTACTCGAGCCCCACAGATACGCAGTATTTT
abundance: NA
d_gene: NA
v_gene: TRBV6-5
j_gene: TRBJ2-3

CDR3aa: CASRSERQGSTDTQYF
CDR3nt: TGTGCCAGCAGGAGCGAGAGACAGGGGAGCACAGATACGCAGTATTTT
abundance: NA
d_gene: TRBD1
v_gene: TRBV3-1
j_gene: TRBJ2-3

CDR3aa: CASSVAGGAGNTEAFF
CDR3nt: TGTGCCAGCAGCGTAGCAGGGGGCGCGGGGAACACTGAAGCTTTCTTT
abundance: NA
d_gene: TRBD1
v_gene: TRBV9
j_gene: TRBJ1-1

CDR3aa: CASSEVAQIQETQYF
CDR3nt: TGTGCCAGCAGTGAAGTGGCACAAATCCAAGAGACCCAGTACTTC
abundance: NA
d_gene: NA
v_gene: TRBV2
j_gene: TRBJ2-5

CDR3aa: CASSKVARTGDGNEQYF
CDR3nt: TGTGCCAGCAGCAAAGTAGCCAGGACAGGGGATGGTAACGAGCAGTACTTC
abundance: NA
d_gene: NA
v_gene: TRBV21-1
j_gene: TRBJ2-7

CDR3aa: CSARWPSYNSPLHF
CDR3nt: TGCAGTGCTAGATGGCCCTCGTATAATTCACCCCTCCACTTT
abundance: NA
d_gene: NA
v_gene: TRBV20-1
j_gene: TRBJ1-6

CDR3aa: CASSYAAASPLHF
CDR3nt: TGTGCCAGCAGTTACGCAGCGGCATCACCCCTCCACTTT
abundance: NA
d_gene: NA
v_gene: TRBV6-5
j_gene: TRBJ1-6

CDR3aa: CASKRSYNEQFF
CDR3nt: TGTGCCAGCAAGCGCTCCTACAATGAGCAGTTCTTC
abundance: NA
d_gene: NA
v_gene: TRBV6-5
j_gene: TRBJ2-1

CDR3aa: CASSRAGTGRTLNIQYF
CDR3nt: TGTGCCAGCAGCCGAGCTGGGACAGGCCGCACTTTAAACATTCAGTACTTC
abundance: NA
d_gene: TRBD1
v_gene: TRBV7-2
j_gene: TRBJ2-4

CDR3aa: CSPQEGAITEAFF
CDR3nt: TGCAGTCCCCAGGAGGGGGCGATCACTGAAGCTTTCTTT
abundance: NA
d_gene: TRBD1
v_gene: TRBV20-1
j_gene: TRBJ1-1

CDR3aa: CASSQDLWESNQETQYF
CDR3nt: TGCGCCAGCAGCCAAGATTTGTGGGAGTCGAACCAAGAGACCCAGTACTTC
abundance: NA
d_gene: NA
v_gene: TRBV4-1
j_gene: TRBJ2-5

CDR3aa: CASSQDPSGGHNEQFF
CDR3nt: TGCGCCAGCAGCCAAGATCCGAGCGGGGGACACAATGAGCAGTTCTTC
abundance: few
d_gene: TRBD2
v_gene: TRBV4-3
j_gene: TRBJ2-1

CDR3aa: CSARPINFHYNEQFF
CDR3nt: TGCAGTGCTCGCCCCATAAACTTCCACTACAATGAGCAGTTCTTC
abundance: NA
d_gene: NA
v_gene: TRBV20-1
j_gene: TRBJ2-1

CDR3aa: CASSQLTNYGYTF
CDR3nt: TGTGCCAGCAGCCAACTAACGAACTATGGCTACACCTTC
abundance: NA
d_gene: NA
v_gene: TRBV12-3/TRBV12-4
j_gene: TRBJ1-2

CDR3aa: CSARSGTGYVEQYF
CDR3nt: TGCAGTGCTAGATCCGGGACAGGGTATGTCGAGCAGTACTTC
abundance: NA
d_gene: TRBD1
v_gene: TRBV20-1
j_gene: TRBJ2-7

CDR3aa: CASRIQDTNTEAFF
CDR3nt: TGCGCCAGCAGAATACAGGATACGAACACTGAAGCTTTCTTT
abundance: few
d_gene: NA
v_gene: TRBV5-1
j_gene: TRBJ1-1

CDR3aa: CAIRSKTERNEQYF
CDR3nt: TGTGCCATCAGGAGTAAAACGGAGCGTAACGAGCAGTACTTC
abundance: NA
d_gene: NA
v_gene: TRBV10-3
j_gene: TRBJ2-7

CDR3aa: CASSQGIPTGGYDEQFF
CDR3nt: TGCGCCAGCAGCCAAGGGATCCCGACAGGGGGATACGATGAGCAGTTCTTC
abundance: NA
d_gene: TRBD1
v_gene: TRBV4-3
j_gene: TRBJ2-1

CDR3aa: CAISEAPAGGSSEQYF
CDR3nt: TGTGCCATCAGTGAAGCCCCAGCGGGGGGTAGTAGCGAGCAGTACTTC
abundance: NA
d_gene: TRBD2
v_gene: TRBV10-3
j_gene: TRBJ2-7

CDR3aa: CASSEVGRDEQYF
CDR3nt: TGCGCCAGCAGTGAGGTTGGGAGAGACGAGCAGTACTTC
abundance: NA
d_gene: NA
v_gene: TRBV10-2
j_gene: TRBJ2-7

CDR3aa: CATSDFRHSGYNEQFF
CDR3nt: TGTGCCACCAGTGATTTCCGGCACTCCGGGTACAATGAGCAGTTCTTC
abundance: NA
d_gene: NA
v_gene: TRBV24-1
j_gene: TRBJ2-1

CDR3aa: CATSRNLILAEETQYF
CDR3nt: TGTGCCACCAGCAGAAACCTTATCTTAGCGGAGGAGACCCAGTACTTC
abundance: NA
d_gene: NA
v_gene: TRBV15
j_gene: TRBJ2-5

CDR3aa: CASSLGLLGQFQETQYF
CDR3nt: TGTGCCAGCAGCTTAGGGCTGTTGGGGCAGTTCCAAGAGACCCAGTACTTC
abundance: NA
d_gene: NA
v_gene: TRBV7-2
j_gene: TRBJ2-5

CDR3aa: CASSWDRRSSGANVLTF
CDR3nt: TGTGCCAGCAGTTGGGACCGCAGGAGCTCTGGGGCCAACGTCCTGACTTTC
abundance: few
d_gene: NA
v_gene: TRBV28
j_gene: TRBJ2-6

CDR3aa: CASSVEPRNTEAFF
CDR3nt: TGTGCCAGCAGTGTGGAACCGCGGAACACTGAAGCTTTCTTT
abundance: NA
d_gene: NA
v_gene: TRBV2
j_gene: TRBJ1-1

CDR3aa: CASSDPAGTTYEQYF
CDR3nt: TGTGCCAGCAGTGACCCCGCAGGGACGACCTACGAGCAGTACTTC
abundance: NA
d_gene: NA
v_gene: TRBV6-1
j_gene: TRBJ2-7

CDR3aa: CAISESRKTHRPYNEQFF
CDR3nt: TGTGCCATCAGTGAGTCCCGGAAAACCCACCGGCCCTACAATGAGCAGTTCTTC
abundance: NA
d_gene: NA
v_gene: TRBV10-3
j_gene: TRBJ2-1

CDR3aa: CASSLTQWTSGGQDTQYF
CDR3nt: TGTGCCAGCAGCTTAACCCAATGGACTAGCGGGGGGCAGGATACGCAGTATTTT
abundance: NA
d_gene: TRBD2
v_gene: TRBV7-2
j_gene: TRBJ2-3

CDR3aa: CASSVDRDYNEQFF
CDR3nt: TGCGCCAGCAGCGTCGACAGAGACTACAATGAGCAGTTCTTC
abundance: few
d_gene: NA
v_gene: TRBV5-1
j_gene: TRBJ2-1

CDR3aa: CASSWDSGGARDTQYF
CDR3nt: TGTGCCAGCAGCTGGGATAGCGGGGGGGCCAGAGATACGCAGTATTTT
abundance: NA
d_gene: TRBD2
v_gene: TRBV7-2
j_gene: TRBJ2-3

CDR3aa: CASSTNRANQPQHF
CDR3nt: TGTGCCAGCTCAACCAACAGGGCGAATCAGCCCCAGCATTTT
abundance: NA
d_gene: NA
v_gene: TRBV2
j_gene: TRBJ1-5

CDR3aa: CASSGQYF
CDR3nt: TGTGCCAGCAGCGGACAGTATTTT
abundance: few
d_gene: NA
v_gene: TRBV28
j_gene: TRBJ2-3

CDR3aa: CASSISRQGNEQFF
CDR3nt: TGTGCCAGCAGCATATCCCGCCAGGGAAATGAGCAGTTCTTC
abundance: NA
d_gene: NA
v_gene: TRBV7-9
j_gene: TRBJ2-1

CDR3aa: CASTSGNNEQFF
CDR3nt: TGTGCCAGTACCTCCGGGAACAATGAGCAGTTCTTC
abundance: NA
d_gene: NA
v_gene: TRBV7-9
j_gene: TRBJ2-1

CDR3aa: CASSGNPNNEQFF
CDR3nt: TGTGCCAGCAGTGGAAACCCCAACAATGAGCAGTTCTTC
abundance: NA
d_gene: NA
v_gene: TRBV2
j_gene: TRBJ2-1

CDR3aa: CASSLGPSSGVGYNEQFF
CDR3nt: TGTGCCAGCAGCTTAGGCCCCTCTAGCGGGGTGGGGTACAATGAGCAGTTCTTC
abundance: NA
d_gene: TRBD2
v_gene: TRBV7-2
j_gene: TRBJ2-1

CDR3aa: CASSLLRTTEAFF
CDR3nt: TGTGCCAGCAGCCTCCTCCGGACCACTGAAGCTTTCTTT
abundance: NA
d_gene: NA
v_gene: TRBV11-1
j_gene: TRBJ1-1

CDR3aa: CVSSFLGTSGSETQYF
CDR3nt: TGTGTCAGCAGCTTCCTCGGGACGAGCGGATCCGAGACCCAGTACTTC
abundance: NA
d_gene: NA
v_gene: TRBV7-2
j_gene: TRBJ2-5

CDR3aa: CASILSSYNEQFF
CDR3nt: TGTGCCAGCATTCTAAGCTCCTACAATGAGCAGTTCTTC
abundance: NA
d_gene: NA
v_gene: TRBV6-1
j_gene: TRBJ2-1

CDR3aa: CASSFRQGVDNEQFF
CDR3nt: TGTGCCAGCAGCTTCCGACAGGGGGTGGACAATGAGCAGTTCTTC
abundance: few
d_gene: TRBD1
v_gene: TRBV7-9
j_gene: TRBJ2-1

CDR3aa: CASRTIRTGRDTEAFF
CDR3nt: TGTGCCAGCCGAACAATCAGGACAGGGCGGGACACTGAAGCTTTCTTT
abundance: once
d_gene: TRBD1
v_gene: TRBV12-3/TRBV12-4
j_gene: TRBJ1-1

CDR3aa: CASSWPLIGPNEQFF
CDR3nt: TGTGCCAGCAGTTGGCCTTTGATAGGGCCCAATGAGCAGTTCTTC
abundance: NA
d_gene: NA
v_gene: TRBV6-1
j_gene: TRBJ2-1

CDR3aa: CASHGRGVETQYF
CDR3nt: TGTGCCAGCCATGGTCGGGGGGTAGAGACCCAGTACTTC
abundance: few
d_gene: TRBD2
v_gene: TRBV28
j_gene: TRBJ2-5

CDR3aa: CASSPSGTGGTGEQFF
CDR3nt: TGTGCCAGCAGTCCTTCCGGGACAGGGGGGACGGGTGAGCAGTTCTTC
abundance: NA
d_gene: TRBD1
v_gene: TRBV6-5
j_gene: TRBJ2-1

CDR3aa: CASSTRQLNQPQHF
CDR3nt: TGTGCCAGCTCTACCCGGCAGCTAAATCAGCCCCAGCATTTT
abundance: NA
d_gene: NA
v_gene: TRBV18
j_gene: TRBJ1-5

CDR3aa: CASSFRGPGETQYF
CDR3nt: TGTGCCAGCAGTTTCCGGGGGCCGGGAGAGACCCAGTACTTC
abundance: few
d_gene: NA
v_gene: TRBV12-3/TRBV12-4
j_gene: TRBJ2-5

CDR3aa: CASSRLRDRVYEQYF
CDR3nt: TGTGCCAGCAGTCGACTCCGGGACAGAGTATACGAGCAGTACTTC
abundance: NA
d_gene: TRBD1
v_gene: TRBV6-5
j_gene: TRBJ2-7

CDR3aa: CAISEPALPGPGETQYF
CDR3nt: TGTGCCATCAGTGAGCCTGCTCTCCCTGGGCCGGGGGAGACCCAGTACTTC
abundance: NA
d_gene: NA
v_gene: TRBV10-3
j_gene: TRBJ2-5

CDR3aa: CASSPNTGAMNIQYF
CDR3nt: TGCGCCAGCAGCCCGAACACAGGGGCGATGAACATTCAGTACTTC
abundance: few
d_gene: TRBD1
v_gene: TRBV5-1
j_gene: TRBJ2-4

CDR3aa: CASSWERNTEAFF
CDR3nt: TGCGCCAGCAGCTGGGAAAGGAACACTGAAGCTTTCTTT
abundance: once
d_gene: NA
v_gene: TRBV5-1
j_gene: TRBJ1-1

CDR3aa: CASSSSGGMSYNEQYF
CDR3nt: TGCGCCAGCAGTTCTAGCGGGGGTATGTCCTACAATGAGCAGTACTTC
abundance: NA
d_gene: TRBD2
v_gene: TRBV5-1
j_gene: TRBJ2-7

CDR3aa: CASSLDYGRLAGGETQYF
CDR3nt: TGTGCCAGCAGCTTAGATTATGGGAGACTAGCGGGCGGGGAGACCCAGTACTTC
abundance: NA
d_gene: TRBD2
v_gene: TRBV11-2
j_gene: TRBJ2-5